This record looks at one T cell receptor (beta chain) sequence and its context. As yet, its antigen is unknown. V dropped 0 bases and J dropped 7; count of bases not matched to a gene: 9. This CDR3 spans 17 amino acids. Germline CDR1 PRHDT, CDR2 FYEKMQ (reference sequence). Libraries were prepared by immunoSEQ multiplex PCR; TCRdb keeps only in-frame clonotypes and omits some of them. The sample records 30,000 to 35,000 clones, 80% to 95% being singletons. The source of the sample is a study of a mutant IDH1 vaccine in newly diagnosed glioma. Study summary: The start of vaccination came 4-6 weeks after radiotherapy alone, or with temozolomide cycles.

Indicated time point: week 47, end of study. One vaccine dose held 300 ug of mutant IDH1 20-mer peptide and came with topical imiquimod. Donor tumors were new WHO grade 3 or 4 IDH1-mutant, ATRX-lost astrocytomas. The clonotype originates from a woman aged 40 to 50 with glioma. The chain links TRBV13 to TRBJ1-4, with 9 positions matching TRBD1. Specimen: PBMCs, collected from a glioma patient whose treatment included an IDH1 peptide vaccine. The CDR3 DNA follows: TGTGCCAGCAGCTTAGGTGACCGGGACAGGGCTGCTGAAAAACTGTTTTTT. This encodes CASSLGDRDRAAEKLFF.